The clone carrying this T cell receptor (beta chain) was seen just once. The antigen remains unidentified. TCRdb's table, derived via immunoSEQ multiplex PCR, lists solely in-frame clones and lacks some. The table records over 150,000 clones, 90% of them present only once. This sample was taken from a study of T cell responses to AZD1222 COVID-19 vaccine. Study details: Samples with a second dose at about 4 or about 12 weeks were pooled together. Points from the study as a whole: Among those given AZD1222, only 6 or 7 were seropositive at baseline.

V shed 3 bases, J shed 5 bases, and the junction held 14 bases outside the gene matches. Per the germline V gene, CDR1 is SGDLS and CDR2 is YYNGEE. There are 17 residues in the CDR3. This chain links TRBV9 with TRBJ2-3; 8 bases fit TRBD2. The sample was peripheral blood, taken on day 0 of AZD1222 vaccination. This TCR derives from an adult in good health. The CDR3 region has the DNA TGTGCCAGCAGCGCCCCAGCCGGGGCGGGGGGTGGAGATACGCAGTATTTT. The encoded protein is CASSAPAGAGGGDTQYF.